This T cell receptor (beta chain) was documented in a study of CD8 T cells in Susac syndrome. Germline CDR1 MNHEY, CDR2 SVGAGI. CDR3 length: 15 residues. V shed 0 bases and J shed 0 bases, with 6 bases lying between them. Random hexamers primed reverse transcription of 0.5 to 1 ug RNA. Using its own MiXCR run on the immunoSEQ multiplex PCR reads, TCRdb lists one record per CDR3 protein. The sample contains about 190,000 distinct CDR3 sequences, roughly 92% of which appear only once. This TCR came from a human donor in good health. Sequences were obtained from CD4+ T cells from PBMCs. The gene calls are TRBV6-5 and TRBJ1-5; the D is unclear. CDR3 residues: CASSYSSYSNQPQHF. The CDR3 region has the DNA TGTGCCAGCAGTTACTCGTCTTATAGCAATCAGCCCCAGCATTTT.